The source of this T cell receptor beta chain is a study of siplizumab effects on memory and regulatory T cells. Whole-study results and caveats: Significant reduction of alloreactive sequences traceable to unstimulated CD4+ memory cells was observed with siplizumab. The study found naive T cells seemingly more diverse than memory cells and seemingly major alloresponse contributors. The authors could not assign a naive or memory phenotype to roughly 80-96% of proliferating CD4+ or CD8+ clones.

It was 10^5 or so TCR templates that were assayed per sample. Sequencing used immunoSEQ multiplex PCR; TCRdb keeps in-frame clones, though not all of them. This repertoire shows around 95,000 clones, 75% to 95% found once; its top ten account for around 0.15%. The V gene's germline CDR1 is SGHTA and CDR2 FQGNSA. This CDR3 is built from 13 residues. Trimming took off 3 bases at V and 5 bases at J, with 8 bases between the two ends. Details on this clone: The antigen remains undetermined.

The material sequenced was CD4+ T cells sorted from blood. This sequence was found in a human donor in good health. This chain links TRBV7-2 with TRBJ2-1; D call uncertain. CDR3 protein: CASSLSEHNEQFF. The CDR3 DNA reads TGTGCCAGCAGCTTGAGCGAGCACAATGAGCAGTTCTTC.